This entry concerns a single TCR beta chain. These data come from a study of beta chain features in type 1 diabetes. Germline-derived CDR1 and CDR2 are SGHAT and FQNNGV. V was cut by 7 bases and J by 4 bases, with 20 bases left in between. The CDR3 has 16 amino acids. Reverse transcription of all isolated RNA meant that expressed TCRB transcripts were sequenced. Sequencing was performed with immunoSEQ multiplex PCR; in TCRdb, only in-frame clones are kept and a portion is missing. The table shows approximately 140,000 clones, with over 8% occurring only once. This clonotype was obtained from a woman in her thirties or forties in good health. Sequences were obtained from central memory CD4+ T cells from blood. The chain joins TRBV11-2 to TRBJ1-3; D remains unclear. The CDR3 loop is CASTLGRGAKGNTIYF. CDR3 bases: TGTGCCAGCACCCTTGGACGGGGAGCGAAAGGAAACACCATATATTTT.